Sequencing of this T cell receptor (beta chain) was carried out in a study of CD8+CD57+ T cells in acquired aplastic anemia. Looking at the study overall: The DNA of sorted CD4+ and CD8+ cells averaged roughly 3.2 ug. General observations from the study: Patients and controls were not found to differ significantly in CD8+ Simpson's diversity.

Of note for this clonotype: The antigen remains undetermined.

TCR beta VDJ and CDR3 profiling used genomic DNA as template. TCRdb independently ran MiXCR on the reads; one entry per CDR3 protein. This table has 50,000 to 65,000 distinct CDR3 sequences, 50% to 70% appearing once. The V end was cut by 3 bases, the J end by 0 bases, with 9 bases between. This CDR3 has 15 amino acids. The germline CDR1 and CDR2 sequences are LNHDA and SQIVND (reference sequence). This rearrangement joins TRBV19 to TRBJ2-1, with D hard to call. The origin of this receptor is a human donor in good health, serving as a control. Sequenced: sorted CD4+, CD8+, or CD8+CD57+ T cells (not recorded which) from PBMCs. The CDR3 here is CASSIFQSSYNEQFF. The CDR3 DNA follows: TGTGCCAGTAGTATCTTCCAGAGCTCCTACAATGAGCAGTTCTTC. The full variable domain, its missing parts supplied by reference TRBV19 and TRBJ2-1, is DGGITQSPKYLFRKEGQNVTLSCEQNLNHDAMYWYRQDPGQGLRLIYYSQIVNDFQKGDIAEGYSVSREKKESFPLTVTSAQKNPTAFYLCASSIFQSSYNEQFFGPGTRLTVL.